Following are 7 T cell receptor beta chains from one sample sequenced in a study of T cells in Graves' hyperthyroidism and ophthalmopathy. RNA transcripts served as the template for amplifying TCR beta CDR3 regions. The study used the HTBI primer set for a first-round RT-PCR of the TCR CDR3. TCRdb processed the multiplex PCR reads anew with MiXCR; each CDR3 protein has one entry. The data show about 560,000 distinct CDR3 sequences, 13% to 15% seen once. Specimen: blood. These receptors all stem from a woman aged 40 to 50 with Graves' hyperthyroidism.

The genes are TRBV9 and TRBJ2-5; D is perhaps TRBD1 or TRBD2 (5 bases each). Germline assignment: CDR1 SGDLS and CDR2 YYNGEE. Trimming shortened V by 3 bases and J by 2 bases, and 14 bases separated the two germline ends. This CDR3 spans 15 amino acids. The DNA for the CDR3 is TGTGCCAGCAGCGAAGAGGGTGGGGGTCAAGAGACCCAGTACTTC. This translates into CASSEEGGGQETQYF.

This clonotype was picked up a small number of times. The chain joins TRBV6-2 or TRBV6-3 to TRBJ2-5, with 15 bases that match TRBD2. Germline loops: CDR1 MNHEY, CDR2 SVGEGT. This CDR3 has 21 residues. The trim removed 4 bases at V and 2 bases at J, leaving 17 bases unmatched. CDR3 coding DNA: TGTGCCAGCAGTTTCCCTGGACTAGCGGGAGGGCCTTACGATCGACAAGAGACCCAGTACTTC. This codes for CASSFPGLAGGPYDRQETQYF.

V gene TRBV29-1 combines with J gene TRBJ1-2, with D hard to call. This CDR3 has 14 residues. Per germline, CDR1 SQVTM and CDR2 ANQGSEA. The germline V and J ends were trimmed by 4 bases and 4 bases, with 16 bases remaining between them. The CDR3 nucleotides read TGCAGCGTTGGGGGAACGGACGGCTCCTATGGCTACACCTTC. As protein: CSVGGTDGSYGYTF.

This clonotype was counted many times. The chain uses TRBV7-2 and TRBJ2-7; 8 nucleotides align to TRBD2. CDR3 length: 15 amino acids. Germline CDR1 is SGHTA and CDR2 is FQGNSA. Germline trimming cut 2 bases from V and 4 bases from J; bases unmatched to any gene: 7. For the CDR3, the DNA is TGTGCCAGCAGCTTAAGCGGGGGACAAAGGTACGAGCAGTACTTC. Translation gives CASSLSGGQRYEQYF.

A single count supports this clonotype. The CDR3 spells CASSLGLGAAKNIQYF. The CDR3 region has the DNA TGTGCCAGCAGTTTGGGTCTTGGGGCTGCCAAAAACATTCAGTACTTC. The chain has TRBV12-3 or TRBV12-4 and TRBJ2-4, with TRBD1 as a possible D gene (5 bases). V gave up 3 bases and J gave up 1 base, with 13 bases separating them. This CDR3 contains 16 residues.

Ten or more counts support this clonotype. The chain employs TRBV7-9 and TRBJ2-5, with 10 bases fitting TRBD2. The CDR3 length is 17 residues. The V segment lost 2 bases and the J segment 2 bases; nucleotides outside the gene matches: 8. Germline V CDR1 and CDR2: SEHNR, FQNEAQ (reference sequence). CDR3: CASSLPRLAGVQETQYF. The CDR3 region has the DNA TGTGCCAGCAGCTTACCCCGGCTAGCGGGAGTACAAGAGACCCAGTACTTC.

This clonotype was found many times. The chain links TRBV11-3 to TRBJ2-1, with D tentatively TRBD1 (6 bases). The CDR3 is 13 residues long. Germline assignment: CDR1 SGHNT and CDR2 YENEEA. Between the trimmed V and J ends, which lost 6 bases and 6 bases, there was a span of 12 bases. The CDR3 spells CASRSLGGNEQFF. Written as DNA, the CDR3 is TGTGCCAGCAGATCTCTAGGGGGCAATGAGCAGTTCTTC.